This TCR beta chain was found in a study of neurological immune-mediated disorders. The junction had 2 bases not matched to a gene; V was cut back by 3 bases and J by 0 bases. The germline V gene has CDR1 KGHSH and CDR2 LQKENI. CDR3 length: 15 amino acids. By sample fraction, this clonotype is medium-sized. Each CDR3 protein gets one entry after TCRdb re-called the 5' RACE reads with MiXCR. The data contain 100,000 or so distinct CDR3 sequences, roughly 13% of them singletons. Time point: longitudinal time-point 2. Preparation of the unsorted libraries drew on 2 million PBMCs stored at -80 C. The chain recombines TRBV18 with TRBJ1-1; the match to TRBD1 covers 9 bases. The sample taken for sequencing was PBMCs. This receptor was identified in a female donor with HTLV-1-associated myelopathy (HAM/TSP). The CDR3 DNA reads as TGTGCCAGCTCACCTCGGACAGGGGTGAACACTGAAGCTTTCTTT. Its protein is CASSPRTGVNTEAFF.